This T cell receptor (beta chain) was retrieved from a study of human T cells and chemical hapten exposure. Unique molecular identifiers were linked by the library to individual cDNA molecules. TCRdb redid the calling of the RACE reads with MiXCR, one entry per CDR3 protein. The sample lists tens of thousands of distinct CDR3 sequences; around 10% were seen once. This clonotype was seen many times. V was shortened by 3 bases and J by 5 bases, with 7 bases between the two germline ends. The CDR3 is made up of 12 amino acids. Per germline, CDR1 DFQATT and CDR2 SNEGSKA (reference sequence). Noted time point: patch test 2, 6 weeks after DPC sensitization. Treatment defined: therapeutic diphenylcyclopropenone sensitization with weekly scalp DPC. Every donor had alopecia and was 18 to 70 years old; all were suitable for DPC.

This specimen consisted of whole blood, obtained in connection with sensitization to the hapten diphenylcyclopropenone (DPC). The chain uses TRBV20-1 and TRBJ2-2; D uncertain. The receptor's source is a woman aged 45-59 years with alopecia areata. Some clones in this sample may be carry-over from other donors' samples. This CDR3 reads CSASLQTGELFF. CDR3 nucleotide sequence: TGCAGTGCTAGTCTCCAAACCGGGGAGCTGTTTTTT.